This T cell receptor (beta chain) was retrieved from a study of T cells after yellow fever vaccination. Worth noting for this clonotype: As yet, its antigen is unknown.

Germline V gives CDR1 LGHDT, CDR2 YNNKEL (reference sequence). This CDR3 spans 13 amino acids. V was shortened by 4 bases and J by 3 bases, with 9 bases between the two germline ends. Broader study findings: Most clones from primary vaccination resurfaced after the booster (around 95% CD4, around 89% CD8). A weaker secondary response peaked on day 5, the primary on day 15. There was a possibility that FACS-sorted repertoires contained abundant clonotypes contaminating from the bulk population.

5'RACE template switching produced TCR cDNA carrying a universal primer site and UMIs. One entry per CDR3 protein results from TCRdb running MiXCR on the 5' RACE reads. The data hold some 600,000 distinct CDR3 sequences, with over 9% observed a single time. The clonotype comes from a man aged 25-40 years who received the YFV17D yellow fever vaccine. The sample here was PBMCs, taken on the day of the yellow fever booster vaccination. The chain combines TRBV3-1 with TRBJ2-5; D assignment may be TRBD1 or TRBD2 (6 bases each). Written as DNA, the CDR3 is TGTGCCAGCAGCCGCGGGACAAAAGAGACCCAGTACTTC. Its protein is CASSRGTKETQYF.